This TCR beta chain was recorded in a study of post-analysis software for immune sequencing data. Unique molecular identifiers featured in each of the TCR beta cDNA libraries. About 500,000 cDNA molecules were obtained from roughly 1 to 10 million T cells. MiXCR, run by TCRdb on the PCR reads, gives a single entry per CDR3 protein. This table has roughly 580,000 distinct CDR3 sequences, roughly 47% appearing once. The V segment lost 1 base and the J segment 5 bases; nucleotides outside the gene matches: 7. The length of the CDR3 is 17 residues. Germline CDR1 SGHTA, CDR2 FQGNSA. Findings of the study overall: Strong co-clustering by F measure was seen for same-batch samples. Patients carried several TRBV segments more frequently than controls did, and TRBV5-6, TRBV5-1 and TRBV20-1 were among them.

The sample holds a few counts of this clonotype. The antigen is not known. This sequence joins TRBV7-2 and TRBJ2-7; 14 bases fit TRBD2. The sample was blood. This receptor was taken from a girl under 18 with multiple sclerosis. CDR3 DNA: TGTACCAGCAGCTTAGGGGGGACTAGCGGGAGACGAGACGAGCAGTACTTC. Its protein product is CTSSLGGTSGRRDEQYF.